These T cell receptor beta chains were read from a single sample in a study of Ad26.COV2.S vaccination and SARS-CoV-2 variants. Method: immunoSEQ multiplex PCR; TCRdb's copy keeps in-frame clones and lacks some. The repertoire holds around 300,000 clones, with roughly 90% as singletons. The sequencing here drew on peripheral blood, taken in a trial of Ad26.COV2.S vaccine versus placebo. Receptors were obtained from a person aged 18-65 years who received the Ad26.COV2.S COVID-19 vaccine or a placebo. CDR3s include the opening cysteine and the closing phenylalanine or tryptophan. Each record gives: D gene, clone size, V gene, J gene, CDR3 DNA, CDR3 protein. A D gene is named only where the DNA matches it firmly. Only part of the rows carry a size: once, few, many, or a class if the clone is expanded.

TRBD1	-	TRBV30	TRBJ1-1	TGTGCCTGGAGTGTGGAGGGGGCAATTGAAGCTTTCTTT	CAWSVEGAIEAFF
-	-	TRBV7-8	TRBJ1-3	TGTGCCAGCAGCTTAGAGGATTCTGAGGTCTATACCTCTGGAAACACCATATATTTT	CASSLEDSEVYTSGNTIYF
TRBD2	-	TRBV10-3	TRBJ2-1	TGTGCCATCAGGCCGGGACTAGCGGGAGTAAATGAGCAGTTCTTC	CAIRPGLAGVNEQFF
-	-	TRBV7-2	TRBJ1-1	TGTGCCAGCAGCTTAGCGGGACTCGAAGCTTTCTTT	CASSLAGLEAFF
-	-	TRBV5-1	TRBJ2-2	TGCGCCAGCAGCCCTACCCCCACCGGGGAGCTGTTTTTT	CASSPTPTGELFF
-	-	TRBV7-9	TRBJ1-2	TGTGCCAGCAGCGCCGGCCGGCTGCCTGGCACCTTC	CASSAGRLPGTF
-	-	TRBV7-3	TRBJ2-1	TGTGCCAGCAGCTTAAAGCTGAGCTCCTACAATGAGCAGTTCTTC	CASSLKLSSYNEQFF
-	-	TRBV5-5	TRBJ1-2	TGTGCCAGCAGTTTACAGGCCGCTGGCTATGGCTACACCTTC	CASSLQAAGYGYTF
TRBD2	-	TRBV24-1	TRBJ2-3	TGTGCCACCAGCCGGTCGGGACTAGCGGGGGGGGAGAGCACAGATACGCAGTATTTT	CATSRSGLAGGESTDTQYF
-	-	TRBV25-1	TRBJ1-5	TGTGCCAGCAGTGAATACCTGAGTTGGCAGCCCCAGCATTTT	CASSEYLSWQPQHF
-	-	TRBV6-2/TRBV6-3	TRBJ1-3	TGTGCCAGCAGTTACTCGACAGGAGGAAACACCATATATTTT	CASSYSTGGNTIYF
-	many	TRBV4-2	TRBJ1-4	TGTGCCAGCAGCCAAGATGTTAGGGAAACTAATGAAAAACTGTTTTTT	CASSQDVRETNEKLFF
TRBD2	few	TRBV28	TRBJ2-1	TGTGCCAGCAGTCCGGGACTAGCGGGAGTTGGCAGTGAGCAGTTCTTC	CASSPGLAGVGSEQFF
TRBD1	once	TRBV28	TRBJ1-6	TGTGCCAGCAGTTTAAGCGGGACAGCTAATTCACCCCTCCACTTT	CASSLSGTANSPLHF
-	-	TRBV5-1	TRBJ1-4	TGCGCCAGCAGCCCCCGGGCGGGTAGGGAGGAAAAACTGTTTTTT	CASSPRAGREEKLFF
-	-	TRBV19	TRBJ1-3	TGTGCCAGTAGTATAACCAAAAATCTCCGACACCGCCATTCTGGAAACACCATATATTTT	CASSITKNLRHRHSGNTIYF
-	few	TRBV10-3	TRBJ2-7	TGTGCCATCAGAGATGTTGGCTACGAGCAGTACTTC	CAIRDVGYEQYF
TRBD2	-	TRBV24-1	TRBJ2-7	TGTGCCACCAGTGATTCCCGGCTAGCGGGGGCCTCGGGGCAGTACTTC	CATSDSRLAGASGQYF
TRBD1	-	TRBV5-1	TRBJ1-6	TGCGCCAGCATGCCCGGGACAGGCGATAATTCACCCCTCCACTTT	CASMPGTGDNSPLHF
-	-	TRBV5-5	TRBJ2-5	TGTGCCAGCAGCTTGGGACAGACACCCCAAGAGACCCAGTACTTC	CASSLGQTPQETQYF
-	-	TRBV7-3	TRBJ2-3	TGTGCCAGCAGCTTTTATGGGGGTGGCACAGATACGCAGTATTTT	CASSFYGGGTDTQYF
-	-	TRBV28	TRBJ1-1	TGTGCCAGCAGTTCTACAGGGAATTCCCCATCCCCACCTGAAGCTTTCTTT	CASSSTGNSPSPPEAFF
-	-	TRBV5-1	TRBJ2-5	TGCGCCAGCAGCTTGGAGCGGTCTGGGGGAGAGACCCAGTACTTC	CASSLERSGGETQYF
-	-	TRBV27	TRBJ1-2	TGTGCCAGCAGCCCAATGGGGGCAGGCGCGAACTATGGCTACACCTTC	CASSPMGAGANYGYTF
TRBD2	-	TRBV3-1/TRBV3-2	TRBJ2-7	TGTGCCAGCAGCCGGGGACTAGCGGGAAGCTACGAGCAGTACTTC	CASSRGLAGSYEQYF
-	-	TRBV28	TRBJ2-2	TGTGCCAGCAGTTTTCCCGGGCTTCCTTCATCGGGGGAGCTGTTTTTT	CASSFPGLPSSGELFF
-	-	TRBV7-9	TRBJ2-3	TGTGCCAGCAGCCAACAACAGGTGACAGATACGCAGTATTTT	CASSQQQVTDTQYF
TRBD2	-	TRBV15	TRBJ2-1	TGTGCCACCAGCAGAGTGGGGACTAGCAAAAATGAGCAGTTCTTC	CATSRVGTSKNEQFF
-	-	TRBV18	TRBJ1-3	TGTGCCAGCTCACCAATTCCGACGGAGAGCTCTGGAAACACCATATATTTT	CASSPIPTESSGNTIYF
-	-	TRBV28	TRBJ1-6	TGTGCCAGCCAACAGGTCATGAATTCACCCCTCCACTTT	CASQQVMNSPLHF
-	once	TRBV19	TRBJ1-5	TGTGCCAGTAGTAAGGAAAGAAATCAGCCCCAGCATTTT	CASSKERNQPQHF
-	few	TRBV19	TRBJ2-6	TGTGCCAGTAGTAAGGGGGGCCGGTCTGGGGCCAACGTCCTGACTTTC	CASSKGGRSGANVLTF
TRBD2	-	TRBV5-1	TRBJ2-1	TGCGCCAGCAGCCCTTATTTGACTAGCGGGAGCTCCTACAATGAGCAGTTCTTC	CASSPYLTSGSSYNEQFF
TRBD1	-	TRBV6-2/TRBV6-3	TRBJ1-5	TGTGCCAGCAGTTCCCTCCGGGACAGAGTTAGCAATCAGCCCCAGCATTTT	CASSSLRDRVSNQPQHF
-	-	TRBV1	TRBJ2-5	TGCACCAGCAGCCAAGATGTGTGGGAGACCCAGTACTTC	CTSSQDVWETQYF
TRBD1	-	TRBV5-6	TRBJ1-1	TGTGCCAGCAGCTTGACAGGGGCGGCCACTGAAGCTTTCTTT	CASSLTGAATEAFF
TRBD1	-	TRBV27	TRBJ1-2	TGTGCCAGCACTGCAGGGGGGGGTCACTATGGCTACACCTTC	CASTAGGGHYGYTF
-	-	TRBV4-1	TRBJ2-6	TGCGCCAGCAGCCACAAGGCCGGGGGCGTAGGATCTGGGGCCAACGTCCTGACTTTC	CASSHKAGGVGSGANVLTF
TRBD1	-	TRBV6-5	TRBJ2-7	TGTGCCAGCAGTTACCCGGGACAGAACGACGCCTACGAGCAGTACTTC	CASSYPGQNDAYEQYF
-	-	TRBV4-1	TRBJ1-4	TGCGCCAGCAGCCAAGATCTCGAGCGGGGAAGGGTGGGGACTAATGAAAAACTGTTTTTT	CASSQDLERGRVGTNEKLFF
-	-	TRBV4-3	TRBJ2-1	TGCGCCAGCAGCCAAGCAGCGTATGAGCAGTTCTTC	CASSQAAYEQFF
-	-	TRBV7-3	TRBJ2-1	TGTGCCAGCAGCCCACAGACAGGAAACGAGCAGTTCTTC	CASSPQTGNEQFF
-	once	TRBV3-1/TRBV3-2	TRBJ1-5	TGTGCCAGCAGCCAAGGTCTAGGGCCCCTGGGGCAGCCCCAGCATTTT	CASSQGLGPLGQPQHF
-	few	TRBV6-5	TRBJ1-1	TGTGCCAGCAAAGACAGGAACACTGAAGCTTTCTTT	CASKDRNTEAFF
TRBD1	-	TRBV7-2	TRBJ2-7	TGTGCCAGCAGCCCCTTGGCAGGGGGCGCCTACGAGCAGTACTTC	CASSPLAGGAYEQYF
-	-	TRBV6-5	TRBJ1-2	TGTGCCAGCAGCGACAGTTATGGCTACACCTTC	CASSDSYGYTF
-	-	TRBV6-1	TRBJ2-1	TGTGCCAGCAGTTTACTTAGCTCCTACAATGAGCAGTTCTTC	CASSLLSSYNEQFF
-	-	TRBV18	TRBJ2-7	TGTGCCAGCTCACCCCTCCAGGGACTCCACGAGCAGTACTTC	CASSPLQGLHEQYF
TRBD2	few	TRBV6-2/TRBV6-3	TRBJ2-7	TGTGCCAGCAGTTATGGGCTAGCGGATTTCTCCTACGAGCAGTACTTC	CASSYGLADFSYEQYF
TRBD2	-	TRBV4-2	TRBJ2-2	TGTGCCAGCAGCCAAGACATAGGACTAGCGGCGAACACCGGGGAGCTGTTTTTT	CASSQDIGLAANTGELFF